This TCR beta chain was sequenced during a study of OX40 agonist ivuxolimab in advanced cancers. General observations from the study: A proportion of nonresponders additionally exhibited low normalized T-cell clonal expansion. In general, CD8+ T cells held more expanded clones than CD4+ did, on average.

V lost 6 bases, J lost 4 bases, and 2 bases stayed unmatched. From germline, CDR1 is MDHEN and CDR2 SYDVKM. This CDR3 has 14 residues. Sequenced by immunoSEQ multiplex PCR; TCRdb stores in-frame clones only, minus some. Of approximately 70,000 clones listed, roughly 80% were seen once; the top ten hold 0.42%. Details on this clone: Antigen specificity is unknown.

The V gene is TRBV28, the J gene TRBJ2-7, with 14 bases matching TRBD2. The material was CD4+ or CD8+ T cells sorted from blood, obtained in a trial of the OX40 agonist ivuxolimab. This TCR derives from an adult with an advanced solid tumor such as melanoma, head and neck, liver or kidney cancer. This CDR3 reads CASSGTSGSYEQYF. DNA for the CDR3: TGTGCCAGCAGCGGGACTAGCGGGAGTTACGAGCAGTACTTC.